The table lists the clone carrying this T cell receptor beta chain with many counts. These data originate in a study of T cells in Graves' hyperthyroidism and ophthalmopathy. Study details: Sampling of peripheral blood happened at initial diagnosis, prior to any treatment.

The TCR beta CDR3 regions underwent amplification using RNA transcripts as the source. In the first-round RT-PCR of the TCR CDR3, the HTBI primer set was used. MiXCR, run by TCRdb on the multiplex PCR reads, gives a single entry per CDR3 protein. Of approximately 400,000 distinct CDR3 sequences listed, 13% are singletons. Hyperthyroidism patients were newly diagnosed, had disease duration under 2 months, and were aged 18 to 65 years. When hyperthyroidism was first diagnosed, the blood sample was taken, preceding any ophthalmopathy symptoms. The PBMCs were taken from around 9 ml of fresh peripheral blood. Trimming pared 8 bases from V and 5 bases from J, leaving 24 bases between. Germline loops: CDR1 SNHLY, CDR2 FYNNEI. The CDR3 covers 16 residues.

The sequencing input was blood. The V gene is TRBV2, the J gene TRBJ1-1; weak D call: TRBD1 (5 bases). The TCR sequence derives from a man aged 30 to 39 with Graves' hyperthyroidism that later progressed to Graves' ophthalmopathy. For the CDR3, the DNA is TGTGCCAGCGGAGCCCCTCGGGGGGTCGGGGGGACTGAAGCTTTCTTT. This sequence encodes CASGAPRGVGGTEAFF.